A single count supports the clone carrying this TCR beta chain. The CDR3 runs 16 residues. The germline CDR1 and CDR2 sequences are SEHNR and FQNEAQ (reference sequence). V was clipped by 0 bases and J by 0 bases, with 11 bases between them. The record originates from a study of blood T cells in healthy people across ages. The authors ran a second PCR of roughly 6 to 12 cycles using a sample-barcoded 5' primer and a J-beta primer mix. From each sample, at least 3 million paired-end reads containing CDR3 were obtained. One entry per CDR3 protein, called by TCRdb with MiXCR from the 5' RACE reads. The data show about 1.8 million distinct CDR3 sequences, around half seen once.

The specimen was blood. The receptor was derived from a woman aged 40 to 50 in good health. The chain uses TRBV7-9 and TRBJ1-1; D is perhaps TRBD1 (5 bases). CDR3 in amino acids: CASSLAQGTVNTEAFF. The CDR3 DNA is TGTGCCAGCAGCTTAGCTCAGGGAACCGTGAACACTGAAGCTTTCTTT.